A selection of T cell receptor beta chains follows, all from one sample in a study of T cell changes during pregnancy in multiple sclerosis. Profiled with immunoSEQ multiplex PCR; TCRdb holds only in-frame clones, not every one. The sample contains 90,000 to 150,000 clones, 80% to 95% of which appear only once. This specimen consisted of peripheral blood, obtained before pregnancy. These receptors all come from a female donor with multiple sclerosis, enrolled in a pregnancy study. The conserved cysteine and the conserved F or W are not part of the CDR3 here. Fields, in order: D gene, V gene, J gene, CDR3 protein. The D gene is left open where the match is weak.

D: TRBD2
V: TRBV9
J: TRBJ2-1
CDR3: ASSVAGRDEQF

D: TRBD1
V: TRBV28
J: TRBJ1-5
CDR3: ASSFRGPNQPQH

D: .
V: TRBV11-2
J: TRBJ2-2
CDR3: ASSSGVRQRGELF

D: .
V: TRBV6-5
J: TRBJ1-1
CDR3: ASHQGHRNTEAF

D: .
V: TRBV27
J: TRBJ2-3
CDR3: ASSFRDNPLVTDTQY

D: .
V: TRBV9
J: TRBJ2-5
CDR3: ASSPTGYKQETQY

D: TRBD1
V: TRBV5-8
J: TRBJ1-1
CDR3: ASSLTGGRVTEAF

D: .
V: TRBV9
J: TRBJ2-6
CDR3: ASSTSGSGANVLT

D: .
V: TRBV6-1
J: TRBJ1-2
CDR3: ASSEGLGLGGYT

D: .
V: TRBV13
J: TRBJ2-7
CDR3: ASSSGQGQY

D: .
V: TRBV2
J: TRBJ1-1
CDR3: ASSGGVAEAF

D: .
V: TRBV7-7
J: TRBJ2-5
CDR3: ASSTEEARQTQY

D: .
V: TRBV6-5
J: TRBJ2-7
CDR3: ASSYSFGVYEQY

D: .
V: TRBV19
J: TRBJ1-2
CDR3: ASSMYKGTTNYGYT

D: .
V: TRBV7-9
J: TRBJ2-5
CDR3: ASSLRGNQETQY

D: .
V: TRBV6-5
J: TRBJ2-1
CDR3: ASSFGVRSGEQF

D: TRBD2
V: TRBV29-1
J: TRBJ2-1
CDR3: SVVGLAGHSYNEQF

D: TRBD1
V: TRBV19
J: TRBJ1-5
CDR3: ASSMVRQGVYSNQPQH

D: .
V: TRBV4-2
J: TRBJ1-2
CDR3: ASSQASRPYGYT

D: TRBD1
V: TRBV11-2
J: TRBJ2-5
CDR3: ASSLVTGAVLETQY

D: .
V: TRBV4-1
J: TRBJ1-5
CDR3: ASSARIDRLHQPQH

D: .
V: TRBV18
J: TRBJ1-1
CDR3: ASSPQGPEAF

D: .
V: TRBV4-2
J: TRBJ1-1
CDR3: ASSQVGGRTEAF

D: TRBD1
V: TRBV5-1
J: TRBJ1-5
CDR3: ASSPTGDYNQPQH

D: .
V: TRBV10-3
J: TRBJ2-7
CDR3: AITRDSLSYEQY

D: .
V: TRBV18
J: TRBJ1-5
CDR3: ASSPVAGIGQPQH

D: .
V: TRBV9
J: TRBJ1-6
CDR3: ASSVAEGSGSPLH

D: TRBD2
V: TRBV18
J: TRBJ2-1
CDR3: ASSPGPAGGPSHEQF

D: .
V: TRBV5-1
J: TRBJ2-3
CDR3: ASSLRLAYGDTQY

D: TRBD1
V: TRBV7-2
J: TRBJ1-1
CDR3: ASSPGTGVNEAF

D: TRBD1
V: TRBV10-3
J: TRBJ2-5
CDR3: AISESGTVSATQY

D: .
V: TRBV4-2
J: TRBJ2-3
CDR3: ASSQDLNRDTQY

D: .
V: TRBV2
J: TRBJ2-7
CDR3: ASIGGGTTAYEQY

D: TRBD1
V: TRBV7-2
J: TRBJ1-2
CDR3: ASSLEGQVIDGYT

D: .
V: TRBV6-1
J: TRBJ2-1
CDR3: AIHSGSIRWRF

D: TRBD1
V: TRBV5-1
J: TRBJ2-4
CDR3: ASAAGTGPLNIQY

D: TRBD2
V: TRBV28
J: TRBJ2-2
CDR3: ASQPGLVAGELF

D: TRBD2
V: TRBV5-8
J: TRBJ2-1
CDR3: ASSIGGGKPRDNEQF

D: .
V: TRBV2
J: TRBJ2-2
CDR3: ARRGPDRFTGELF

D: .
V: TRBV4-1
J: TRBJ1-1
CDR3: ASSQVSMVRGGDTEAF

D: TRBD1
V: TRBV29-1
J: TRBJ2-2
CDR3: SGQGPGELF